This is a list of T cell receptor beta chains from one sample in a study of blood T cells in healthy people across ages. TCRdb analysed the 5' RACE reads with MiXCR anew, one entry per CDR3 protein. The top ten hold 15% to 20% of the sample, which has around 800,000 distinct CDR3 sequences, about 45% seen once. Sequenced sample: blood. These receptors came from an elderly man in good health. The CDR3 runs from the conserved cysteine through the conserved F or W. A D gene is named only where the DNA matches it firmly.

>-|TRBV15
CATSDTTGGTDTQYF
>-|TRBV5-1
CASSGEAYEQYF
>TRBD2|TRBV20-1
CSAPVLDLAGVETQYF
>-|TRBV7-2
CASSRREHSYNEQFF
>-|TRBV5-1
CASSLEGGLETQYF
>-|TRBV29-1
CSVLSDYEQYF
>-|TRBV7-2
CASSLVVGRQTRKTQYF
>-|TRBV11-2
CASSFINTDTQYF
>TRBD1|TRBV7-2
CASSSGTEHGYTF
>TRBD1|TRBV7-9
CASSLTEQGAHEQYF
>TRBD2|TRBV20-1
CSAKRLAPQGEQYF
>-|TRBV6-4
CASSDAPGPSTDTQYF
>-|TRBV7-2
CASSFDGGPYNEQFF
>-|TRBV3-1
CASSRSLGGEQFF
>-|TRBV5-4
CASSHGLRQETQYF
>-|TRBV7-9
CACSLGAGIYGYTF
>-|TRBV6-2/TRBV6-3
CASSRPSRGVNTEAFF
>TRBD2|TRBV20-1
CSARVPAGVTEQYF
>TRBD2|TRBV20-1
CSARDGTSGFNEQFF
>-|TRBV5-1
CASSQGAGGYNEQFF
>-|TRBV3-1
CASSQGGRHYEQYF
>TRBD2|TRBV15
CATSRDLDGRAIGEQYF
>TRBD1|TRBV29-1
CSVAGTGGLWANVLTF
>-|TRBV28
CASKPDKSWGGNSPLHF
>-|TRBV29-1
CSVEEATGSGANVLTF
>-|TRBV5-5
CASSLQESTGELFF
>-|TRBV30
CAWSVGRSQETQYF
>TRBD2|TRBV9
CASSVRRERAYEQYF
>-|TRBV3-1
CASSLLLGHFYEQYF
>-|TRBV2
CASSPGVSTGQPQHF
>-|TRBV29-1
CSVEGPRTDTQYF
>-|TRBV20-1
CSAANDGTSGSPLHF
>TRBD1|TRBV7-9
CASCWTGGLEETQYF
>TRBD2|TRBV27
CASSASGTSKTGELFF
>-|TRBV10-3
CAISESFEEAGELFF
>-|TRBV11-2
CASSPDGGAGYEQFF
>-|TRBV7-2
CASSLSGRGIDNEQFF
>TRBD2|TRBV27
CASSSPSGLGMDEQYF
>TRBD2|TRBV14
CASSQDWTSGSTQYF
>-|TRBV4-3
CASSLGDEGGTDTQYF
>TRBD2|TRBV4-2
CASSQAGTSGEETQYF
>TRBD2|TRBV2
CASSVRLAATGDTQYF
>-|TRBV7-2
CASSLAPLSGLDTQYF
>-|TRBV10-3
CAISESHDGGGEKLFF
>-|TRBV28
CASSTIGEVNYGYTF